This T cell receptor beta chain appears in the sequencing data of a study of blood T cell repertoires in COVID-19. Study details: Samples representing acute and convalescent COVID-19 were sourced from the United States, Italy and Spain.

The authors' processing: Estimation of nucleated cell counts relied on the amplification of reference gene primers. The table came from immunoSEQ multiplex PCR; TCRdb's copy has only in-frame clones and leaves some out. V, J and clone size were drawn from that table, and D and trimming were deduced from the DNA. The table includes a few hundred thousand clones, around four fifths detected once. V lost 4 bases and J 8 bases, leaving 17 bases between the germline ends. CDR3 length equals 15 residues. Per germline, CDR1 MNHEY and CDR2 SVGAGI. In assigning cohorts, the study relied on participant-reported clinical history.

The chain is built from TRBV6-5 and TRBJ1-4, with D hard to call. This sequence was found in a young man with acute COVID-19. Sequencing was performed on PBMCs or T cells enriched from blood (not recorded which). CDR3 DNA: TGTGCCAGCAGTTTTCGTATGGGAGGATTCGAAAAACTGTTTTTT. Translated: CASSFRMGGFEKLFF.